This TCR beta chain was identified in a study of T cell responses to AZD1222 COVID-19 vaccine. Broader study findings: White British donors predominated, females outnumbered males, and clonal diversity was possibly underestimated.

A remark on this clone: Its antigen is not identified.

V was clipped by 0 bases and J by 4 bases, with 12 bases between them. The CDR3 is made up of 15 amino acids. In germline, CDR1 is LGHNA, CDR2 YNFKEQ. Using immunoSEQ multiplex PCR, the repertoire was profiled, and TCRdb retains in-frame clones only, with some absent. The sample includes approximately 120,000 clones, roughly 87% of them seen just once. The specimen comprised peripheral blood, sampled on day 0 of AZD1222 vaccination. The sequence was collected from an adult in good health. The chain recombines TRBV4-2 with TRBJ1-2; no clear D gene. DNA for the CDR3: TGTGCCAGCAGCCAAGATAAGGCAGGAGGCTATGGCTACACCTTC. Protein: CASSQDKAGGYGYTF.